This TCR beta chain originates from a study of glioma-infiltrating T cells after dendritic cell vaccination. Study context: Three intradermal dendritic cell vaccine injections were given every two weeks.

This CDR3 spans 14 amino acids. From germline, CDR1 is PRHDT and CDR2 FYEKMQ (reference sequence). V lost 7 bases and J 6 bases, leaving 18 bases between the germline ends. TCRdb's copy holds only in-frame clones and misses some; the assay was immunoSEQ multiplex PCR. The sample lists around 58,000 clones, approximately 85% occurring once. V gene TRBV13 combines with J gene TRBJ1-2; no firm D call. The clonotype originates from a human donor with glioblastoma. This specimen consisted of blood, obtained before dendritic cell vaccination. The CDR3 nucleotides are TGTGCCAGCAACCTTAGGCGGCGGTTGGATGGCTACACCTTC. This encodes CASNLRRRLDGYTF.